This T cell receptor beta chain derives from a study of beta chain features in type 1 diabetes. This clone was seen a handful of times. The length of the CDR3 is 13 residues. Per germline, CDR1 MNHEY and CDR2 SVGAGI. V dropped 1 base and J dropped 4 bases, with 4 bases sitting between them. The investigators reverse transcribed all of the isolated RNA, so they sequenced expressed TCRB transcripts. The protocol was immunoSEQ multiplex PCR, while the TCRdb copy is restricted to in-frame clones and leaves out a portion. The sample has around 500,000 clones, 9.5% to 12% seen once. V usage is TRBV6-5 and J usage is TRBJ2-2; D is uncertain. The sequenced sample consisted of naive CD4+ T cells from blood. The TCR sequence derives from a woman younger than 30 in good health. CDR3 loop: CASSYLGTGELFF. In nucleotides, the CDR3 is TGTGCCAGCAGTTACTTGGGCACCGGGGAGCTGTTTTTT.